This T cell receptor beta chain was sequenced in a study of tumor T cells in aggressive B-cell lymphoma. This table comes from immunoSEQ multiplex PCR, and its TCRdb copy is limited to in-frame clones, with some not included. The sample comprises approximately 2,500 clones, roughly nine tenths of which are singletons, and over 4% rests with the top ten. Trimming cost V 0 bases and J 6 bases, with 14 bases left between them. The CDR3 runs to 15 residues. Germline values: CDR1 SGHRS, CDR2 YFSETQ. Sample: tumor tissue. This chain links TRBV5-1 with TRBJ2-3; D might be TRBD1 (6 bases). The source of this sequence is an adult with diffuse large B cell lymphoma. CDR3 DNA: TGCGCCAGCAGCTTGGGGGGGCTTGACACGGATACGCAGTATTTT. As protein: CASSLGGLDTDTQYF.